The clone carrying this TCR beta chain has just one count. Its specificity is unknown. This entry is derived from a study of cytomegalovirus exposure and HLA in healthy donors. Researchers ran the PCR with 60 Vbeta and 13 Jbeta primers. Assay: immunoSEQ multiplex PCR; the TCRdb copy retains only in-frame clones and omits some. Of roughly 250,000 clones listed, 84% are singletons. Broader study findings: In a later analysis, HLA-associated beta chains showed higher expansion and lower generation probabilities than comparable chains. Solely CMV serostatus was available to characterize immune exposure. Reported findings show TCR beta sequences accurately forecast HLA-A and HLA-B alleles in most subjects.

The sample taken for sequencing was PBMCs. The receptor was isolated from a woman in her thirties or forties in good health and CMV-seropositive.

DNA of the CDR3: TGTGCCAGCTCACCACTGGACAGCTGGATGAACACTGAAGCTTTCTTT. This translates into CASSPLDSWMNTEAFF. The V call is TRBV18, the J call TRBJ1-1; possibly TRBD1 for D (6 bases). The ends were cut back, 1 base at V and 0 bases at J, with 12 bases in the middle. The CDR3 consists of 16 residues. Germline-derived CDR1 and CDR2 are KGHSH and LQKENI.